The T cell receptor (beta chain) under discussion was sequenced for a study of human T cells and chemical hapten exposure. Study at large: Patients were given diphenylcyclopropenone on the scalp weekly across the approximately 25-week study. Whole-study findings and limits: In comparison with controls, expanded TCRs gave rise to a significantly larger number of large CDR3 similarity clusters.

TCRdb ran MiXCR on the RACE reads and lists one entry per CDR3 protein. The sample includes fewer than 150,000 distinct CDR3 sequences, roughly 14% of them seen just once. This clonotype was detected a few times. Antigen: not known. This CDR3 spans 16 amino acids. V was pared by 6 bases and J by 3 bases, with 20 bases between. This sample's time point: pre-sensitization, week 0. Treatment specified: therapeutic diphenylcyclopropenone sensitization with weekly scalp DPC. The specimen comprised whole blood, sampled in connection with sensitization to the hapten diphenylcyclopropenone (DPC). This TCR was sampled from a woman younger than 35 with alopecia areata. Some clones in this sample may be carry-over from other donors' samples. This chain uses TRBV12-3 or TRBV12-4 with TRBJ1-1, with a possible D match to TRBD1 (6 bases). The CDR3 nucleotides read TGTGCCAGCAGCCCATTACAGGGAAGAGCGGACACTGAAGCTTTCTTT. Translating gives CASSPLQGRADTEAFF.